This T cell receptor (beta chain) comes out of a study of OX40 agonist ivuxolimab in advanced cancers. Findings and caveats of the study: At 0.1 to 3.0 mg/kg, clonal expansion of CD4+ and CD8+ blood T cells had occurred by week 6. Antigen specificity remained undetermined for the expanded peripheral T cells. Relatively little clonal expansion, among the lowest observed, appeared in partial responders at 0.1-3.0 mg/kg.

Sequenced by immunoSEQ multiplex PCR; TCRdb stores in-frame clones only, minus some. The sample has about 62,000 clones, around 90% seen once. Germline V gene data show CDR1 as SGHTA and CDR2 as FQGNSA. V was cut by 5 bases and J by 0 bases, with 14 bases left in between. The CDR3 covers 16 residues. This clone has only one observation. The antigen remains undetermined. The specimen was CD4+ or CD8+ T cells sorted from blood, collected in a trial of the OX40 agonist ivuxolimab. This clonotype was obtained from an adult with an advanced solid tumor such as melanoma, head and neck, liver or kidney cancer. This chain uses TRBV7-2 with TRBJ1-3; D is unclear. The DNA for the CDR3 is TGTGCCAGCAGCACCCGCGACTTCACCTCTGGAAACACCATATATTTT. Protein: CASSTRDFTSGNTIYF.